This passage covers 28 T cell receptor beta chains from one sample sequenced in a study of response to subunit inactivated influenza vaccine. Each CDR3 protein gets one entry after TCRdb re-called the RT-PCR reads with MiXCR. This sample has under 500,000 distinct CDR3 sequences, with roughly 9.7% found just once. Sequenced material: PBMCs from blood, taken 40 to 50 days after vaccination. Receptors originate from a man between 45 and 60 years old who received an inactivated influenza vaccine.

This clonotype was counted a few times. The gene calls are TRBV4-3 and TRBJ2-2; 8 nucleotides align to TRBD2. The CDR3 length is 14 residues. Germline-derived CDR1 and CDR2 are LGHNA and YSLEER. The V and J ends lost 7 bases and 1 base, in that order; junction bases with no gene match: 2. The CDR3 DNA follows: TGCGCCAGCAACGGGGGGGTGAACACCGGGGAGCTGTTTTTT. Translated, it gives CASNGGVNTGELFF.

This clonotype was observed a handful of times. This chain joins TRBV24-1 and TRBJ2-7; 9 positions agree with TRBD1. The CDR3 contains 13 residues. Trimming cost V 4 bases and J 6 bases; bases outside gene matches: 3. CDR1 KGHDR and CDR2 SFDVKD come from the germline V gene. The CDR3 is CATSDPTGGEQYF. In DNA form, the CDR3 reads TGTGCCACCAGTGACCCGACAGGGGGCGAGCAGTACTTC.

V usage is TRBV7-8 and J usage is TRBJ2-5, with 8 bases aligning to TRBD2. The CDR3 extends over 16 amino acids. V shed 5 bases and J 2 bases; nucleotides not matched to a gene: 10. The germline V gene encodes CDR1 SGHVS and CDR2 FQNEAQ. The CDR3 sequence: CASSLSSGMDQETQYF. The CDR3 bases are TGTGCCAGCAGCCTCAGTAGCGGGATGGATCAAGAGACCCAGTACTTC.

This clonotype was seen repeatedly, ten times or more. The chain combines TRBV4-1 with TRBJ1-2, with no clear D. This CDR3 is built from 12 residues. The V gene lost 3 bases and the J gene lost 1 base, with 3 bases spanning the gap. Per germline, CDR1 MGHRA and CDR2 YSYEKL. The CDR3 sequence is CASSHRNYGYTF. The CDR3 bases are TGCGCCAGCAGCCACCGTAACTATGGCTACACCTTC.

This chain joins TRBV7-9 and TRBJ2-7, with D perhaps matching TRBD2 (7 bases). CDR3 size: 16 residues. Trimming stripped 1 base from V and 5 bases from J, with 18 bases between. CDR1 and CDR2 from the germline V gene are SEHNR and FQNEAQ (reference sequence). The CDR3 DNA reads as TGTGCCAGCAGCTTAGGAGTATCCAGCGGGGACAACGAGCAGTACTTC. This translates into CASSLGVSSGDNEQYF.

This clonotype was seen many times. The chain has TRBV6-2 or TRBV6-3 and TRBJ2-1, with D perhaps TRBD2 (6 bases). Trimming stripped 6 bases from V and 4 bases from J, with 13 bases between. CDR1 and CDR2 (germline): MNHEY, SVGEGT. This CDR3 has 14 amino acids. CDR3 region: CASSSGTPYNEQFF. CDR3 nucleotides: TGTGCCAGCAGCTCCGGGACTCCATACAATGAGCAGTTCTTC.

V usage is TRBV19 and J usage is TRBJ2-1; 7 nucleotides line up with TRBD2. Germline CDR1 reads LNHDA; CDR2 reads SQIVND (reference sequence). V trimming: 9 bases; J trimming: 4 bases; junction bases outside the gene matches: 9. This CDR3 region has 14 residues. CDR3 in DNA: TGTGCCAGCTCTATAGCGGGCCTTTACAATGAGCAGTTCTTC. It specifies CASSIAGLYNEQFF.

This clonotype was observed at least ten times. J is TRBJ1-1 and V is TRBV12-3 or TRBV12-4, with a tentative D call TRBD1 (5 bases). This CDR3 has 15 residues. With 3 bases removed from V and 0 bases from J, the gap between germline ends came to 11 bases. This CDR3 reads CASSFRQGMNTEAFF. The DNA for the CDR3 is TGTGCCAGCAGTTTTAGGCAGGGAATGAACACTGAAGCTTTCTTT.

The sample holds a few counts of this clonotype. The J gene is TRBJ2-7, the V gene TRBV3-1, with 8 bases fitting TRBD1. V gave up 6 bases and J gave up 6 bases; unmatched junction bases: 10. The CDR3 has 14 amino acids. The germline CDR1 and CDR2 sequences are LGHDT and YNNKEL (reference sequence). CDR3 loop: CASRPGGLFSEQYF. For the CDR3, the DNA is TGTGCCAGCAGACCAGGGGGCCTTTTCAGCGAGCAGTACTTC.

In this sample, this clonotype turned up many times. This chain connects TRBV12-3 or TRBV12-4 to TRBJ1-5; D perhaps matches TRBD1 (5 bases). The CDR3 runs to 14 residues. The V and J ends lost 5 bases and 3 bases respectively, with 11 bases between them. Written as DNA, the CDR3 is TGTGCCAGCAGTGACAGCGAGACCAATCAGCCCCAGCATTTT. This encodes CASSDSETNQPQHF.

The chain joins TRBV14 to TRBJ1-6, with a weak D call TRBD1 (5 bases). This CDR3 has 15 amino acids. Looked up from germline, CDR1 is SGHDN and CDR2 is FVKESK. With 2 bases removed from V and 9 bases from J, the gap between germline ends came to 14 bases. CDR3 protein: CASSQSVWGVSPLHF. In DNA, the CDR3 is TGTGCCAGCAGCCAATCCGTCTGGGGCGTTTCACCCCTCCACTTT.

This CDR3 reads CASSLTGMGTEAFF. The CDR3 coding sequence is TGCGCCAGCAGCTTGACTGGGATGGGCACTGAAGCTTTCTTT. The chain combines TRBV5-1 with TRBJ1-1; D gene uncertain. This CDR3 spans 14 amino acids. Germline V gives CDR1 SGHRS, CDR2 YFSETQ. V gave up 1 base and J gave up 4 bases, with 11 bases separating them.

The count of this clonotype is one. The chain links TRBV5-1 to TRBJ2-2; 7 bases agree with TRBD2. The junction had 9 bases not matched to a gene; V was cut back by 5 bases and J by 5 bases. The CDR3 sequence is 15 residues long. CDR1 and CDR2 from the germline V gene are SGHRS and YFSETQ. CDR3 sequence: CASRPLAGPTGELFF. CDR3 in DNA: TGCGCCAGCAGGCCTTTAGCGGGTCCTACCGGGGAGCTGTTTTTT.

This clonotype was seen many times. The J gene is TRBJ2-3, the V gene TRBV12-3 or TRBV12-4, with 11 bases matching TRBD2. Germline trimming cut 5 bases from V and 8 bases from J; bases unmatched to any gene: 3. CDR3 length equals 13 residues. The CDR3 sequence is CASSPGTSGTQYF. Written as DNA, the CDR3 is TGTGCCAGCAGTCCGGGGACTAGCGGTACGCAGTATTTT.

This clonotype was found many times. The V call is TRBV20-1, the J call TRBJ2-7, with D hard to call. With 3 bases removed from V and 3 bases from J, the gap between germline ends came to 6 bases. This CDR3 has 11 residues. Germline CDR1 reads DFQATT; CDR2 reads SNEGSKA (reference sequence). The chain's CDR3 is CSARTHYEQYF. DNA for the CDR3: TGCAGTGCTAGGACTCACTACGAGCAGTACTTC.

This clonotype has only a few counts. The CDR3 loop is CASKPGQGRWNEQFF. CDR3 in DNA: TGTGCCAGCAAACCGGGACAGGGCAGATGGAATGAGCAGTTCTTC. This chain links TRBV12-3 or TRBV12-4 with TRBJ2-1; 9 bases fit TRBD1. The V gene end was trimmed by 7 bases and the J gene end by 7 bases; junction bases not matched to a gene: 11. The CDR3 has 15 residues.

The table lists this clonotype with many counts. V and J are TRBV20-1 and TRBJ2-7, with 9 bases that match TRBD1. The V gene's germline CDR1 is DFQATT and CDR2 SNEGSKA (reference sequence). CDR3 length: 14 amino acids. The trim removed 5 bases at V and 0 bases at J, leaving 5 bases unmatched. DNA for the CDR3: TGCAGTGCTCCCGGGACAGGGAGCTCCTACGAGCAGTACTTC. It codes for CSAPGTGSSYEQYF.

This clonotype was recorded at least ten times. The CDR3 nucleotides are TGCAGTGCTAGAGATCGGGGGGCAGGGGGTATCTACAATGAGCAGTTCTTC. Its protein is CSARDRGAGGIYNEQFF. This chain uses TRBV20-1 with TRBJ2-1, with D perhaps TRBD1 or TRBD2 (7 bases each). Trimming took off 0 bases at V and 3 bases at J, with 18 bases between the two ends. Per germline, CDR1 DFQATT and CDR2 SNEGSKA (reference sequence). The CDR3 totals 17 residues.

In this sample, this clonotype turned up many times. The rearrangement joins TRBV20-1 to TRBJ1-1; TRBD1 agrees at 9 bases. The CDR3 contains 16 residues. Germline CDR1 reads DFQATT; CDR2 reads SNEGSKA (reference sequence). The trim removed 0 bases at V and 1 base at J, leaving 6 bases unmatched. CDR3 DNA sequence: TGCAGTGCTAGAGATTACAGGGGGCGACGGAACACTGAAGCTTTCTTT. This translates into CSARDYRGRRNTEAFF.

At least ten counts were recorded for this clonotype. V and J are TRBV12-3 or TRBV12-4 and TRBJ2-2; D unresolved. V was pared by 7 bases and J by 8 bases, with 8 bases between. The CDR3 loop spans 11 amino acids. The CDR3 DNA is TGTGCCAGCATCAACCTTGGGGAGCTGTTTTTT. Its protein product is CASINLGELFF.

This clonotype was picked up many times. The chain combines TRBV5-6 with TRBJ1-1; no definite D call. V was pared by 2 bases and J by 0 bases, with 8 bases between. Germline assignment: CDR1 SGHDT and CDR2 YYEEEE. The CDR3 spans 14 residues. CDR3 bases: TGTGCCAGCAGCTTAGGGTTCATGAACACTGAAGCTTTCTTT. Translated: CASSLGFMNTEAFF.

V is TRBV5-1 and J is TRBJ2-5, with D tentatively TRBD1 (5 bases). Per germline, CDR1 SGHRS and CDR2 YFSETQ. V gave up 4 bases and J gave up 4 bases, with 14 bases separating them. This CDR3 has 14 amino acids. Here the CDR3 reads CASSPSQGTETQYF. The CDR3 DNA reads as TGCGCCAGCAGCCCTTCCCAGGGCACAGAGACCCAGTACTTC.

V usage is TRBV6-1 and J usage is TRBJ1-4; the match to TRBD1 covers 8 bases. The CDR3 covers 15 residues. CDR1 and CDR2 (germline): MNHNS, SASEGT. The J segment lost 3 bases and the V segment lost 6 bases, leaving 6 bases of the junction unmatched. The CDR3 region is CASSLLGQANEKLFF. The CDR3 coding sequence is TGTGCCAGCAGCCTATTGGGACAGGCTAATGAAAAACTGTTTTTT.

The chain recombines TRBV11-2 with TRBJ2-3; D call uncertain. Per germline, CDR1 SGHAT and CDR2 FQNNGV. Between the trimmed V and J ends, which lost 5 bases and 0 bases, there was a span of 9 bases. This CDR3 region has 14 residues. The CDR3 bases are TGTGCCAGCAGCCAAGAGGACAGCACAGATACGCAGTATTTT. Translating gives CASSQEDSTDTQYF. The full variable domain, completed using reference TRBV11-2 and TRBJ2-3, is EAGVAQSPRYKIIEKRQSVAFWCNPISGHATLYWYQQILGQGPKLLIQFQNNGVVDDSQLPKDRFSAERLKGVDSTLKIQPAKLEDSAVYLCASSQEDSTDTQYFGPGTRLTVL.

This clonotype was detected ten times or more. This chain connects TRBV3-1 to TRBJ1-2; 8 bases align to TRBD1. The V segment lost 3 bases and the J segment 5 bases; nucleotides outside the gene matches: 11. From germline, CDR1 is LGHDT and CDR2 YNNKEL (reference sequence). This CDR3 region has 16 residues. The CDR3 DNA is TGTGCCAGCAGCCACCTCAACACAGGGGGAACTTATGGCTACACCTTC. Amino acids: CASSHLNTGGTYGYTF.

This clonotype was found a few times. The rearrangement links TRBV4-3 to TRBJ2-7; no reliable D call. The germline V gene has CDR1 LGHNA and CDR2 YSLEER. The CDR3 totals 14 residues. V was trimmed by 5 bases and J by 4 bases, leaving 15 bases between them. The CDR3 region is CASSVDREGYEQYF. The CDR3, as DNA: TGCGCCAGCAGCGTGGATAGGGAAGGATACGAGCAGTACTTC.

The chain recombines TRBV20-1 with TRBJ2-5; the match to TRBD2 covers 7 bases. Germline lookup yields CDR1 DFQATT and CDR2 SNEGSKA (reference sequence). With 6 bases clipped from V and 2 bases from J, the junction kept 12 bases outside the gene matches. The CDR3 totals 15 residues. Written as DNA, the CDR3 is TGCAGTGCCCGCTTCTCCAAGCGGGGTCAAGAGACCCAGTACTTC. It is translated as CSARFSKRGQETQYF.

About this clonotype: The junction departs from the called germline gene at one end, perhaps through a read error. The rearrangement uses TRBV12-3 or TRBV12-4 and TRBJ1-1, with TRBD1 matching 7 bases. The CDR3 has 18 residues. The CDR3 nucleotides read TGTGCTAGCAGTTTTCGCAGACAGGGATCTCGGTTGAACACTGAAGCTTTCTTT. Protein sequence: CASSFRRQGSRLNTEAFF.